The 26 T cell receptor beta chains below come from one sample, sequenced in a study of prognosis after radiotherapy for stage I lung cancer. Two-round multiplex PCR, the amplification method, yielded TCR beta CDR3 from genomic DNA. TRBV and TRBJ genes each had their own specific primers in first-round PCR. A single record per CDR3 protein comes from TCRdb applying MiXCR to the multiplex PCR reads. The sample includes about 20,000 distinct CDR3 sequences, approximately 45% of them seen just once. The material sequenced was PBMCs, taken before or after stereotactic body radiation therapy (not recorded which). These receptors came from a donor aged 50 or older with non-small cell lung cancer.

The CDR3 nucleotides read TGTGCCAGCAGCTTAGTGCACATCTACACTGAAGCTTTCTTT. It yields the protein CASSLVHIYTEAFF. The gene calls are TRBV7-2 and TRBJ1-1; D unresolved. Germline CDR1 SGHTA, CDR2 FQGNSA. The CDR3 consists of 14 residues. The V gene lost 1 base and the J gene lost 3 bases, with 9 bases spanning the gap. Based on the CDR3 plus reference TRBV7-2 and TRBJ1-1, the full variable domain is GAGVSQSPSNKVTEKGKDVELRCDPISGHTALYWYRQSLGQGLEFLIYFQGNSAPDKSGLPSDRFSAERTGGSVSTLTIQRTQQEDSAVYLCASSLVHIYTEAFFGQGTRLTVV.

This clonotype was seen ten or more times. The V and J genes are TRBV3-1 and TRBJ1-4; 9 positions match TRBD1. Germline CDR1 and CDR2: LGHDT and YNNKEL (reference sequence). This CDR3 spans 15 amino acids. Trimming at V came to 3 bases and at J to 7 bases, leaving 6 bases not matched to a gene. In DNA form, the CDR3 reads TGTGCCAGCAGCCAGCTGACAGGGGGTGGTGAAAAACTGTTTTTT. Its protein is CASSQLTGGGEKLFF.

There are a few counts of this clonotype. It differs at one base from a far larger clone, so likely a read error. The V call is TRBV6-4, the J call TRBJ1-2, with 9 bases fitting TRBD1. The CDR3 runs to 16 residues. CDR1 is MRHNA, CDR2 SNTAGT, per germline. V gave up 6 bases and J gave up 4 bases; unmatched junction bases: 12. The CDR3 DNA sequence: TGTGCCAGCAGCTCCTCCGGGACAGGGTTGATCTATGGCTACACCTTC. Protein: CASSSSGTGLIYGYTF.

The CDR3 is CASSYSSGRAVFRTDTQYF. Here the CDR3 DNA reads TGTGCCAGCAGTTACAGTAGCGGGAGGGCCGTTTTTCGCACAGATACGCAGTATTTT. The chain employs TRBV6-2 or TRBV6-3 and TRBJ2-3; TRBD2 agrees at 11 bases. V was pared by 2 bases and J by 1 base, with 11 bases of the junction left unmatched. This CDR3 is 19 amino acids long. The germline CDR1 and CDR2 sequences are MNHEY and SVGEGT.

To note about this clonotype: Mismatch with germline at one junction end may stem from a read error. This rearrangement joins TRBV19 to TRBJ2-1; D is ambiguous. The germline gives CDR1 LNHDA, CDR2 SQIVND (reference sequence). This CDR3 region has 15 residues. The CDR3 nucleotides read TGTGCCAGTAGTCTGTCGGTTAGCCCCTACAATGATCAGTTCTTC. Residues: CASSLSVSPYNDQFF.

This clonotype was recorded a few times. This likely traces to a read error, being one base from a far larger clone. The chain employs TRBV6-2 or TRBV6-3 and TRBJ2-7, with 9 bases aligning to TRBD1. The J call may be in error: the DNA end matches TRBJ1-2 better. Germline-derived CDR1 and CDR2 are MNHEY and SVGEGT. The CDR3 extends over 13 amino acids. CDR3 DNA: TGTGCCAGCAGTTACGGGACAGGGAATGTCTACACCTTC. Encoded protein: CASSYGTGNVYTF.

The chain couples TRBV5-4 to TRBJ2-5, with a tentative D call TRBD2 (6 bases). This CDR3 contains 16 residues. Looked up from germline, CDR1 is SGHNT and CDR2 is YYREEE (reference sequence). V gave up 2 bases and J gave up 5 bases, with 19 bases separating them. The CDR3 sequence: CASSFATGLPVETQYF. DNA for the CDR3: TGTGCCAGCAGCTTCGCCACGGGACTCCCGGTTGAGACCCAGTACTTC.

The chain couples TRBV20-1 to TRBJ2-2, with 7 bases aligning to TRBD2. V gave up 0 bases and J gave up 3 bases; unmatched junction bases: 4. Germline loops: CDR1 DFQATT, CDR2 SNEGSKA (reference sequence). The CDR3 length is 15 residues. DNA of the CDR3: TGCAGTGCTAGAGACCTTCTAGCGGACACCGGGGAGCTGTTTTTT. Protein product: CSARDLLADTGELFF.

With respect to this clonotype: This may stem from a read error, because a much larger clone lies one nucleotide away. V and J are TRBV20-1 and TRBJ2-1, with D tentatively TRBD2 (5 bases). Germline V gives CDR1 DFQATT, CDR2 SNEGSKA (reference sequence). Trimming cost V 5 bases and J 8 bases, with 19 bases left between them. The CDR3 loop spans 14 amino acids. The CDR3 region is CSARGWASWDEQFF. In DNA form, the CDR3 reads TGCAGTGCTCGCGGGTGGGCCTCTTGGGATGAGCAGTTCTTC.

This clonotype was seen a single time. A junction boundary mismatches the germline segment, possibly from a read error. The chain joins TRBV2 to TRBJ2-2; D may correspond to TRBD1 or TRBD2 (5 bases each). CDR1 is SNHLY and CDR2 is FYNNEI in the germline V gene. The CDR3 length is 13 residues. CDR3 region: CASTGDASGEPFF. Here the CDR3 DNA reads TGTGCCAGCACCGGGGACGCTTCCGGGGAGCCGTTTTTT.

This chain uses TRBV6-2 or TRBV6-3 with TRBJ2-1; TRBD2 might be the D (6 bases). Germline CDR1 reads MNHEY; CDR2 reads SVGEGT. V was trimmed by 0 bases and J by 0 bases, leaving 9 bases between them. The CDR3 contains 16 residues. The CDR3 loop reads CASSYSGGSSYNEQFF. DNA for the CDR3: TGTGCCAGCAGTTACTCGGGGGGTAGCTCCTACAATGAGCAGTTCTTC.

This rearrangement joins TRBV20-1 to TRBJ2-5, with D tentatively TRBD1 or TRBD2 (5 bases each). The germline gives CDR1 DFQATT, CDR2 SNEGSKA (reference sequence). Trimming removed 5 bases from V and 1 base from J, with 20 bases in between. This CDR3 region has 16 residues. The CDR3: CSASTRRVGPQETQYF. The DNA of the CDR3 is TGCAGTGCTTCCACTAGGCGTGTGGGACCCCAAGAGACCCAGTACTTC.

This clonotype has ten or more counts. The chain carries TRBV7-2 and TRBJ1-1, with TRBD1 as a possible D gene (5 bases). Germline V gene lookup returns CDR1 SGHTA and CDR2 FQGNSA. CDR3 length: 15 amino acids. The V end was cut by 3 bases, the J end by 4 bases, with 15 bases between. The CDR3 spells CASSFAGISITEAFF. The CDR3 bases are TGTGCCAGCAGCTTCGCAGGGATCTCTATCACTGAAGCTTTCTTT.

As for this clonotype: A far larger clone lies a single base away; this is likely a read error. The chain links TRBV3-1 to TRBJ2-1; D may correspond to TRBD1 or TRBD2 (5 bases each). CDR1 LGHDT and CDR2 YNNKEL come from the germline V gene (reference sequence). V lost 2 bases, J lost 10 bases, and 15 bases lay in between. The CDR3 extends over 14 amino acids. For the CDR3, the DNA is TGTGCCAGCAGCCAACCCGGGACCGGCAACGAGCAGTTCTTC. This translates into CASSQPGTGNEQFF.

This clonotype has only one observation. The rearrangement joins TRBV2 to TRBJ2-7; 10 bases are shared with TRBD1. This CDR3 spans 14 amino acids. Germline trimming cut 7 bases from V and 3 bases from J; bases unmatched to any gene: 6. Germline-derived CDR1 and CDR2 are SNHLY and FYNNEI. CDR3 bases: TGTGCCAGCAAGAAGGGACAGGGGAACTACGAGCAGTACTTC. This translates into CASKKGQGNYEQYF.

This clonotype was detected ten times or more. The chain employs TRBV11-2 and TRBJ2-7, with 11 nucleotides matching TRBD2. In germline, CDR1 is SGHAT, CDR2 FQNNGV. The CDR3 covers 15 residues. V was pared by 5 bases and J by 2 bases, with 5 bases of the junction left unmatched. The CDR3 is CASSGRLAGPYEQYF. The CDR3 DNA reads TGTGCCAGCAGCGGACGACTAGCGGGACCCTACGAGCAGTACTTC.

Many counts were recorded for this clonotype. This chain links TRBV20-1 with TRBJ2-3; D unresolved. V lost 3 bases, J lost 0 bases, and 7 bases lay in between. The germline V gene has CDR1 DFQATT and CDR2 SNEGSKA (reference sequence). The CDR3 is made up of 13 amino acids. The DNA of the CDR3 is TGCAGTGCTAGGAAGACTAGCACAGATACGCAGTATTTT. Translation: CSARKTSTDTQYF.

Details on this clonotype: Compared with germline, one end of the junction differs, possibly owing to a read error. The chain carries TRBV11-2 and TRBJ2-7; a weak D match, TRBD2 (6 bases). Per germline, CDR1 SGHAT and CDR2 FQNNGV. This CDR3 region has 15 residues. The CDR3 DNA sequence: TGTGCCAGCAGCTTAACGCGGGGAGCAACCTACGGGCAGTACTTC. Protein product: CASSLTRGATYGQYF.

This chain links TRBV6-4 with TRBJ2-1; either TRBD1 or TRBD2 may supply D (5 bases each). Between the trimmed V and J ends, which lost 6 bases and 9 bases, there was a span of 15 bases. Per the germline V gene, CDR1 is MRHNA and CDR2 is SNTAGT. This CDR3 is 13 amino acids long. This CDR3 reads CASSREQVSEQFF. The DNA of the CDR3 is TGTGCCAGCAGCAGGGAGCAAGTATCTGAGCAGTTCTTC.

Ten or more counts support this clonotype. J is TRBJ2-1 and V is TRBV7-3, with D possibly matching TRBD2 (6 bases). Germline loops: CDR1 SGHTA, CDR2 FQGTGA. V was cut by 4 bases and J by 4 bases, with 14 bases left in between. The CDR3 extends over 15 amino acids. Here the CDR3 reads CASSSGTSPYNEQFF. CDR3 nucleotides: TGTGCCAGCAGCTCTGGGACTTCGCCATACAATGAGCAGTTCTTC.

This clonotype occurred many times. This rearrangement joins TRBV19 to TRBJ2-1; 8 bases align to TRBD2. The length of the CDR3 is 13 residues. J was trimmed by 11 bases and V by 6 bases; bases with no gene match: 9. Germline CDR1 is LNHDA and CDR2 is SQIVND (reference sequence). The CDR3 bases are TGTGCCAGTAGGCCCGGGAGGGCAATGCAGCAGTTCTTC. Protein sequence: CASRPGRAMQQFF. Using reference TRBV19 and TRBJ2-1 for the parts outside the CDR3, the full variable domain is DGGITQSPKYLFRKEGQNVTLSCEQNLNHDAMYWYRQDPGQGLRLIYYSQIVNDFQKGDIAEGYSVSREKKESFPLTVTSAQKNPTAFYLCASRPGRAMQQFFGPGTRLTVL.

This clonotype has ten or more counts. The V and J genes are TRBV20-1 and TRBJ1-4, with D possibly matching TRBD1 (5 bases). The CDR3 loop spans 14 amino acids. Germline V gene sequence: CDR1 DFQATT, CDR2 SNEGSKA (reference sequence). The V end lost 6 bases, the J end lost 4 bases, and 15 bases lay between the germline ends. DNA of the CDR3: TGCAGTGCCACGACGGGGCTGCTTAATGAAAAACTGTTTTTT. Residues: CSATTGLLNEKLFF.

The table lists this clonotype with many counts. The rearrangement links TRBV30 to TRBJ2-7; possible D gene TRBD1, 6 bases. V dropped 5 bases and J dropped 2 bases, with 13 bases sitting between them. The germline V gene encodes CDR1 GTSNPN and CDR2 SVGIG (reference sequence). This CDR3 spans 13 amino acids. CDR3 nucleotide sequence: TGTGCCTGGGGGGGCGGGCCGGCCTACGAGCAGTACTTC. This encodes CAWGGGPAYEQYF.

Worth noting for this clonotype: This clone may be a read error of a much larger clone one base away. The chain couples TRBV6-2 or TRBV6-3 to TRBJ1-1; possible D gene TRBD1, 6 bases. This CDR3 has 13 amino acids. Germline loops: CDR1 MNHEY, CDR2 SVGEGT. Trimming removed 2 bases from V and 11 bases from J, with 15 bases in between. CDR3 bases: TGTGCCAGCAGTTACGTCCGGGGGCTATCGGCTTTCTTT. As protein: CASSYVRGLSAFF.

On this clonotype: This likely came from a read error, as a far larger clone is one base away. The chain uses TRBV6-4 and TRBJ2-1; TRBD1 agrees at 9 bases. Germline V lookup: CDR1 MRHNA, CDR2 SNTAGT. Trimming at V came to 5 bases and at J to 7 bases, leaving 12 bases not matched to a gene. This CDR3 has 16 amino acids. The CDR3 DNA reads TGTGCCAGCAGTTACCCTCTGGACAGGGGTGGGAATGAGCAGTTCTTC. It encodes CASSYPLDRGGNEQFF.

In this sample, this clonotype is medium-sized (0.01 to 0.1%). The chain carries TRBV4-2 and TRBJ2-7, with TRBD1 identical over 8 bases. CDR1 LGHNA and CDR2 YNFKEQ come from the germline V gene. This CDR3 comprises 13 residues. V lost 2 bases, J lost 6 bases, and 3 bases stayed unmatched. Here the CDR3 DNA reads TGTGCCAGCAGCCAAACCCAGGGGGCCGAGCAGTACTTC. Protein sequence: CASSQTQGAEQYF.